The 26 T cell receptor beta chains given below trace back to one sample, sequenced in a study of breast tumors, draining lymph nodes, adjacent tissues. Samples came from axillary lymph nodes draining the breast cancer. TCRdb independently ran MiXCR on the multiplex PCR reads; one entry per CDR3 protein. The table lists about 100,000 distinct CDR3 sequences, over 20% of them singletons. The sample consisted of axillary lymph node tissue. The source is a female donor with breast cancer. Some clones in this sample may be carry-over from other donors' samples.

CDR3: CASTIVGLGQSGANVLTF. The DNA for the CDR3 is TGCGCCAGCACCATCGTAGGTCTTGGACAATCTGGGGCCAACGTCCTGACTTTC. The chain uses TRBV5-1 and TRBJ2-6, with D maybe TRBD1 (5 bases). Germline V gene data show CDR1 as SGHRS and CDR2 as YFSETQ. Trimming took off 6 bases at V and 1 base at J, with 20 bases between the two ends. The CDR3 runs to 18 residues.

At least ten counts were recorded for this clonotype. V and J are TRBV10-1 and TRBJ2-2, with D perhaps matching TRBD1 (6 bases). The CDR3 is 13 residues long. Looked up from germline, CDR1 is WNHNN and CDR2 is SYGVQD (reference sequence). V gave up 8 bases and J gave up 4 bases, with 11 bases separating them. The CDR3 here is CASSRTATGELFF. In DNA, the CDR3 is TGCGCCAGCTCCCGGACAGCCACCGGGGAGCTGTTTTTT.

This clonotype was seen ten or more times. V is TRBV20-1 and J is TRBJ2-1; D remains unclear. There are 13 residues in the CDR3. Trimming pared 5 bases from V and 0 bases from J, leaving 8 bases between. Germline CDR1 is DFQATT and CDR2 is SNEGSKA (reference sequence). The CDR3 DNA reads TGCAGTGCTTATAGGTTCTCCTACAATGAGCAGTTCTTC. Translated: CSAYRFSYNEQFF.

This clonotype showed up just a few times. The chain uses TRBV2 and TRBJ2-6; D not resolved. Trimming cost V 5 bases and J 1 base, with 6 bases left between them. The CDR3 contains 14 residues. CDR1 and CDR2 (germline): SNHLY, FYNNEI. CDR3 bases: TGTGCCAGCAGTACGGGTTCTGGGGCCAACGTCCTGACTTTC. Translated, it gives CASSTGSGANVLTF. The variable domain in full, with the rest retrieved from reference TRBV2 and TRBJ2-6, is EPEVTQTPSHQVTQMGQEVILRCVPISNHLYFYWYRQILGQKVEFLVSFYNNEISEKSEIFDDQFSVERPDGSNFTLKIRSTKLEDSAMYFCASSTGSGANVLTFGAGSRLTVL.

The sample holds many counts of this clonotype. The chain combines TRBV20-1 with TRBJ2-7; 12 bases fit TRBD2. The J segment lost 9 bases and the V segment lost 0 bases, leaving 9 bases of the junction unmatched. In germline, CDR1 is DFQATT, CDR2 SNEGSKA (reference sequence). The CDR3 is made up of 15 amino acids. The CDR3 reads CSARDPSSGGAGQYF. As DNA, the CDR3 is TGCAGTGCTAGAGATCCCTCTAGCGGGGGGGCCGGGCAGTACTTC.

This clonotype was counted at least ten times. This chain joins TRBV5-8 and TRBJ2-1; 8 positions agree with TRBD1. From germline, CDR1 is SGHTS and CDR2 YDEGEE. Trimming at V came to 4 bases and at J to 0 bases, leaving 6 bases not matched to a gene. This CDR3 is 16 amino acids long. The CDR3 sequence is CASSPPTGVSYNEQFF. The DNA of the CDR3 is TGTGCCAGCAGCCCCCCGACAGGGGTCTCCTACAATGAGCAGTTCTTC.

This clonotype has at least ten counts. The chain has TRBV19 and TRBJ1-6; D remains ambiguous. Germline V gene lookup returns CDR1 LNHDA and CDR2 SQIVND (reference sequence). Trimming pared 0 bases from V and 10 bases from J, leaving 7 bases between. The CDR3 sequence is 13 residues long. The CDR3 reads CASSIEARSPLHF. Written as DNA, the CDR3 is TGTGCCAGTAGTATAGAGGCGAGATCACCCCTCCACTTT.

This clonotype was counted at least ten times. The gene calls are TRBV7-6 and TRBJ2-7; D perhaps matches TRBD2 (6 bases). Deletions cut 5 bases from V and 4 bases from J, with 21 bases between. Germline CDR1 is SGHVS and CDR2 is FNYEAQ. The CDR3 length is 16 residues. CDR3 region: CASSGNPGGFGYEQYF. CDR3 DNA sequence: TGTGCCAGCAGCGGTAACCCCGGGGGTTTCGGTTACGAGCAGTACTTC.

This clonotype has at least ten counts. The chain joins TRBV14 to TRBJ2-7; D remains ambiguous. This CDR3 is 14 amino acids long. Germline assignment: CDR1 SGHDN and CDR2 FVKESK. V was cut by 1 base and J by 3 bases, with 10 bases left in between. CDR3 DNA: TGTGCCAGCAGCCAAGGGTTCCATAACTACGAGCAGTACTTC. Translating gives CASSQGFHNYEQYF.

Points on this clonotype: With a much larger clone just one base away, this may be a read error. V and J are TRBV4-1 and TRBJ1-2; TRBD1 matches 8 bases. The CDR3 contains 14 residues. The V gene's germline CDR1 is MGHRA and CDR2 YSYEKL. The V gene end was trimmed by 3 bases and the J gene end by 10 bases; junction bases not matched to a gene: 10. The CDR3 reads CASSHPGQGSDYTF. CDR3 nucleotides: TGCGCCAGCAGCCACCCTGGACAGGGTTCTGACTACACCTTC.

Turning to this clonotype: The junction departs from germline at one end; a sequencing error may be responsible. CDR3 in amino acids: CASSEGAGGLDEQYF. CDR3 nucleotides: TGTGCCAGCAGCGAAGGGGCGGGAGGGCTTGACGAGCAGTACTTC. This chain connects TRBV2 to TRBJ2-7; 9 nucleotides agree with TRBD2. The CDR3 totals 15 residues. The germline gives CDR1 SNHLY, CDR2 FYNNEI. The full variable domain, its missing parts supplied by reference TRBV2 and TRBJ2-7, is EPEVTQTPSHQVTQMGQEVILRCVPISNHLYFYWYRQILGQKVEFLVSFYNNEISEKSEIFDDQFSVERPDGSNFTLKIRSTKLEDSAMYFCASSEGAGGLDEQYFGPGTRLTVT.

This clonotype was seen ten or more times. The rearrangement uses TRBV6-5 and TRBJ2-3, with unresolved D. Per germline, CDR1 MNHEY and CDR2 SVGAGI. V gave up 6 bases and J gave up 0 bases, with 16 bases separating them. The CDR3 is 16 residues long. CDR3 DNA: TGTGCCAGCAGCTCGTTTACTCTACGCAGCACAGATACGCAGTATTTT. Translation gives CASSSFTLRSTDTQYF.

This clonotype was counted many times. The chain carries TRBV2 and TRBJ2-6; tentatively, D is TRBD1 (6 bases). Germline V gives CDR1 SNHLY, CDR2 FYNNEI. The CDR3 extends over 15 amino acids. Trimming stripped 3 bases from V and 1 base from J, with 7 bases between. The CDR3 DNA sequence: TGTGCCAGCAGTGAGAGGGGGTCTGGGGCCAACGTCCTGACTTTC. This translates into CASSERGSGANVLTF.

This clonotype showed up many times. V usage is TRBV4-1 and J usage is TRBJ1-2, with unresolved D. V gave up 5 bases and J gave up 1 base, with 11 bases separating them. The CDR3 length is 14 residues. Germline CDR1 MGHRA, CDR2 YSYEKL. Here the CDR3 DNA reads TGCGCCAGCAGCGGTGGAGGAGGTAACTATGGCTACACCTTC. Translating gives CASSGGGGNYGYTF.

Ten or more counts support this clonotype. The chain has TRBV3-1 and TRBJ1-2; D call uncertain. Trimming removed 0 bases from V and 7 bases from J, with 15 bases in between. The CDR3 runs 15 residues. Germline-derived CDR1 and CDR2 are LGHDT and YNNKEL (reference sequence). DNA of the CDR3: TGTGCCAGCAGCCAAGAACCCAAGGCCTGGGGTGGCTACACCTTC. This encodes CASSQEPKAWGGYTF.

The chain carries TRBV6-4 and TRBJ1-2; D call uncertain. Looked up from germline, CDR1 is MRHNA and CDR2 is SNTAGT. The CDR3 consists of 16 residues. The V and J ends lost 0 bases and 3 bases respectively, with 14 bases between them. The CDR3 spells CASSDSEGPTYYGYTF. The CDR3 bases are TGTGCCAGCAGTGACTCGGAGGGCCCTACCTACTATGGCTACACCTTC.

This clonotype was detected only once. A much larger clone sits a single nucleotide away, making a read error possible. The V gene is TRBV6-5, the J gene TRBJ2-5; the D gene is possibly TRBD2 (5 bases). The CDR3 covers 14 residues. In germline, CDR1 is MNHEY, CDR2 SVGAGI. In nucleotides, the CDR3 is TGTGCCAGCAGCGATGGCGCAGGAGGAGAGACCCAGTGCTTC. Translating it yields CASSDGAGGETQCF.

To note about this clonotype: Possible read error: a much larger clone is one base away. The rearrangement joins TRBV3-1 to TRBJ2-7, with unresolved D. CDR3 length: 13 residues. Germline CDR1 is LGHDT and CDR2 is YNNKEL (reference sequence). In DNA, the CDR3 is TGTGCCAGCAACCAAGACGCGGCCCGAAAGCAGTACTTC. It codes for CASNQDAARKQYF.

The chain couples TRBV5-6 to TRBJ2-2, with D perhaps TRBD1 or TRBD2 (5 bases each). The CDR3 has 17 amino acids. Deletions cut 1 base from V and 5 bases from J, with 18 bases between. CDR1 and CDR2 (germline): SGHDT, YYEEEE. As DNA, the CDR3 is TGTGCCAGCAGCTTGTACGCGTCAGGCGAGGGGACCGGGGAGCTGTTTTTT. It encodes CASSLYASGEGTGELFF.

The V gene is TRBV30, the J gene TRBJ1-5; possibly TRBD1 for D (5 bases). CDR3 size: 16 residues. Trimming stripped 2 bases from V and 0 bases from J, with 14 bases between. From germline, CDR1 is GTSNPN and CDR2 SVGIG (reference sequence). CDR3 coding DNA: TGTGCCTGGAGTCCTAAGACAGCGGATAGCAATCAGCCCCAGCATTTT. This encodes CAWSPKTADSNQPQHF. The entire variable domain, with the rest obtained from reference TRBV30 and TRBJ1-5, is as follows: SQTIHQWPATLVQPVGSPLSLECTVEGTSNPNLYWYRQAAGRGLQLLFYSVGIGQISSEVPQNLSASRPQDRQFILSSKKLLLSDSGFYLCAWSPKTADSNQPQHFGDGTRLSIL.

In its sample, this clonotype was seen many times. The chain links TRBV27 to TRBJ1-2; TRBD1 might be the D (5 bases). Trimming shortened V by 2 bases and J by 6 bases, and 13 bases separated the two germline ends. The CDR3 runs to 14 residues. CDR1 is MNHEY, CDR2 SMNVEV, per germline (reference sequence). The CDR3 coding sequence is TGTGCCAGCAGTTTACAGGGACCTTCCAATGGCTACACCTTC. Amino acid sequence: CASSLQGPSNGYTF.

This clonotype came up many times. This chain links TRBV9 with TRBJ2-1, with D hard to call. Trimming took off 2 bases at V and 5 bases at J, with 8 bases between the two ends. The germline gives CDR1 SGDLS, CDR2 YYNGEE. This CDR3 has 13 residues. CDR3 region: CASSVYGNNEQFF. The CDR3 DNA reads TGTGCCAGCAGCGTGTATGGAAACAATGAGCAGTTCTTC.

This clonotype was observed many times. J is TRBJ1-2 and V is TRBV2; unclear D gene. Looked up from germline, CDR1 is SNHLY and CDR2 is FYNNEI. Deletions cut 3 bases from V and 4 bases from J, with 9 bases between. CDR3 length equals 13 residues. In DNA, the CDR3 is TGTGCCAGCAGTGACGAGGGAACCTATGGCTACACCTTC. It codes for CASSDEGTYGYTF.

Comment on this clonotype: A read error is possible here, since a much larger clone lies one base away. This sequence joins TRBV10-3 and TRBJ2-5, with 13 bases that match TRBD2. The CDR3 contains 18 residues. Germline V gene sequence: CDR1 ENHRY, CDR2 SYGVKD. CDR3 sequence: CASGKWTSGGTNQGTQYF. Written as DNA, the CDR3 is TGTGCCAGCGGAAAGTGGACTAGCGGGGGAACTAACCAAGGGACCCAGTACTTC.

The chain links TRBV18 to TRBJ2-5, with TRBD1 identical over 9 bases. V was clipped by 4 bases and J by 5 bases; unmatched bases: 2. Germline loops: CDR1 KGHSH, CDR2 LQKENI. There are 13 residues in the CDR3. DNA of the CDR3: TGTGCCAGCTCACGAACAGGGGGCGAGACCCAGTACTTC. This encodes CASSRTGGETQYF.

This clonotype occurred many times. The rearrangement joins TRBV20-1 to TRBJ2-5; D may be TRBD1 (6 bases). V shed 6 bases and J shed 7 bases, with 18 bases lying between them. Germline assignment: CDR1 DFQATT and CDR2 SNEGSKA (reference sequence). The CDR3 covers 13 residues. The CDR3 region is CSATQGLGRTQYF. In DNA, the CDR3 is TGCAGTGCAACACAGGGCCTGGGTAGGACCCAGTACTTC.